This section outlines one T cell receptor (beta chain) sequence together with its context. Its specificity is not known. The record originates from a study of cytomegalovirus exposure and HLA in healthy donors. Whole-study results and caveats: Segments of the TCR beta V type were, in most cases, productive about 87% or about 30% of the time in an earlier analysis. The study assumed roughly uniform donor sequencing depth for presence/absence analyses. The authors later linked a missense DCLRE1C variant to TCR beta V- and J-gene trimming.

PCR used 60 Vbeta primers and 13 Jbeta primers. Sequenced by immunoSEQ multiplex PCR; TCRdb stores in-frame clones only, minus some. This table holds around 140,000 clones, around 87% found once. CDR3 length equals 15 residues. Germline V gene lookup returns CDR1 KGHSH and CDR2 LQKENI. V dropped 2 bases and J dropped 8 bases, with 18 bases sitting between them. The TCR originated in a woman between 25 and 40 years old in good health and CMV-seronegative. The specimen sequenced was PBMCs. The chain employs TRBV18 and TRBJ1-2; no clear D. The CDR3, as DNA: TGTGCCAGCTCACCATTGGAGGGTGGGGTAGGCGGCTACACCTTC. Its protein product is CASSPLEGGVGGYTF.